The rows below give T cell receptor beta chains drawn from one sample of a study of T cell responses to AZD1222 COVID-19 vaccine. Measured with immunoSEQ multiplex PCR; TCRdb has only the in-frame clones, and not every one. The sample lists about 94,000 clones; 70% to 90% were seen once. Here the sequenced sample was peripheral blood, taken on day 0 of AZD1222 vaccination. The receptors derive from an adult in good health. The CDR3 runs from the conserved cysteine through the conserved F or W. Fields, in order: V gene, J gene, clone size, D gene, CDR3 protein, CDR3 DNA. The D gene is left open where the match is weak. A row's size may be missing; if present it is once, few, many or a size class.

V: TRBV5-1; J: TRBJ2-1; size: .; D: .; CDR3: CASSHPGPNYNEQFF; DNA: TGCGCCAGCTCCCATCCCGGGCCCAACTACAATGAGCAGTTCTTC
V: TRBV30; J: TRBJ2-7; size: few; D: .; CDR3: CAWSGGTHEQYF; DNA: TGTGCCTGGAGCGGAGGGACCCACGAGCAGTACTTC
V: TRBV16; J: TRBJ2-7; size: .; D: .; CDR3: CASSQSGRSPTREYF; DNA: TGTGCCAGCAGCCAATCAGGCAGGTCCCCTACGAGGGAGTACTTC
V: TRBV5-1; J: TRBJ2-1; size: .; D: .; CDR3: CASSLAGRPEQFF; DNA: TGCGCCAGCAGCTTGGCCGGCCGCCCTGAGCAGTTCTTC
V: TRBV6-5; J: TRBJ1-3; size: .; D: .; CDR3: CASSFSRGNTIYF; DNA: TGTGCCAGCAGTTTTTCAAGGGGAAACACCATATATTTT
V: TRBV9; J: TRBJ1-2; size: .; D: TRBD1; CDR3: CASSPWTGGSYGYTF; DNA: TGTGCCAGCAGCCCGTGGACAGGGGGCAGCTATGGCTACACCTTC
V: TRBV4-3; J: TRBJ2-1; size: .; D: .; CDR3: CASSQDPDRYNEQFF; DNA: TGCGCCAGCAGCCAAGATCCCGACAGATACAATGAGCAGTTCTTC
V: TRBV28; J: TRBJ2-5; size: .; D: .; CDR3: CASISTERNQETQYF; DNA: TGTGCCAGCATCTCGACTGAAAGGAACCAAGAGACCCAGTACTTC
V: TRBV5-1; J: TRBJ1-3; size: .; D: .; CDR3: CASSLGSTGSGNTIYF; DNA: TGCGCCAGCAGCTTGGGGTCGACGGGCTCTGGAAACACCATATATTTT
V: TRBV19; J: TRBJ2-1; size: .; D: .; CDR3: CASRSVSYNEQFF; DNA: TGTGCCAGTAGGTCCGTCTCCTACAATGAGCAGTTCTTC
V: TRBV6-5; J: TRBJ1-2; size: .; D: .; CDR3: CASRKRDYGYTF; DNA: TGTGCCAGCAGAAAGAGGGACTATGGCTACACCTTC
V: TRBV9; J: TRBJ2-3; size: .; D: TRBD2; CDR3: CASSVGLALADTQYF; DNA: TGTGCCAGCAGCGTCGGACTAGCGCTCGCAGATACGCAGTATTTT
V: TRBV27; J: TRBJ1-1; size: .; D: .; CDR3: CASSFRLNTEAFF; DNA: TGTGCCAGCAGTTTTAGGCTCAACACTGAAGCTTTCTTT
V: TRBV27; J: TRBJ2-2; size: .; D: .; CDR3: CASSFGGANTGELFF; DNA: TGTGCCAGCAGTTTCGGGGGAGCGAACACCGGGGAGCTGTTTTTT
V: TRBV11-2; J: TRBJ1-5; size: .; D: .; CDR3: CASSLSEDQPQHF; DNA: TGTGCCAGCAGCTTATCCGAGGATCAGCCCCAGCATTTT
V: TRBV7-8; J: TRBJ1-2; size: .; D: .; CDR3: CASSKQGAQFYGYTF; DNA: TGTGCCAGCAGCAAACAAGGGGCACAGTTCTATGGCTACACCTTC
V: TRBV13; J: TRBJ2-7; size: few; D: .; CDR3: CASSHTKEEQYF; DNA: TGTGCCAGCAGTCACACTAAGGAGGAGCAGTACTTC
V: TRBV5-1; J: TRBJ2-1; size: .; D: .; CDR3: CASRLGQGNYNEQFF; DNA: TGCGCCAGCAGACTGGGCCAGGGGAACTACAATGAGCAGTTCTTC
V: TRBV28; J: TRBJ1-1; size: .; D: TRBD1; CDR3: CASKTPGQGLTEAFF; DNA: TGTGCCAGTAAAACCCCGGGACAGGGTTTGACTGAAGCTTTCTTT
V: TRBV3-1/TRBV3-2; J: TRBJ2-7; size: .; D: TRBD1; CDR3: CASSHDRAYEQYF; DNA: TGTGCCAGCAGCCACGACAGGGCCTACGAGCAGTACTTC
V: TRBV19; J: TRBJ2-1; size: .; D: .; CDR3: CASRAGSYNEQFF; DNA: TGTGCCAGTAGGGCAGGGTCCTACAATGAGCAGTTCTTC
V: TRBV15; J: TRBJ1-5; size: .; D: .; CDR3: CATSRDLGRGQPQHF; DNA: TGTGCCACCAGCAGAGATCTGGGCAGGGGACAGCCCCAGCATTTT
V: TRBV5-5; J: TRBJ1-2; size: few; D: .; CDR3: CASSLSGDYGYTF; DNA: TGTGCCAGCAGCTTGTCGGGGGACTATGGCTACACCTTC
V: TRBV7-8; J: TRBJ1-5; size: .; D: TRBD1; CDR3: CASSPRQGAWQPQHF; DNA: TGTGCCAGCAGCCCCCGACAGGGGGCCTGGCAGCCCCAGCATTTT
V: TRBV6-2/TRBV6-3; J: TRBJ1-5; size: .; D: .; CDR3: CASSYYGGDQPQHF; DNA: TGTGCCAGCAGTTACTACGGGGGGGATCAGCCCCAGCATTTT
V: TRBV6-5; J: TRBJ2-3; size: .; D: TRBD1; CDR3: CASSRDRASDTQYF; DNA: TGTGCCAGCAGCCGGGACAGGGCCTCAGATACGCAGTATTTT
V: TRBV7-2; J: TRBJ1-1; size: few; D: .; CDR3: CASSLAVGRREAFF; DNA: TGTGCCAGCAGCTTAGCGGTAGGACGGCGGGAAGCTTTCTTT
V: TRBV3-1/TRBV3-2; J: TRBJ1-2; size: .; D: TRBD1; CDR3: CASSQYSGQQNYGYTF; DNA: TGTGCCAGCAGCCAGTACTCGGGACAGCAAAACTATGGCTACACCTTC
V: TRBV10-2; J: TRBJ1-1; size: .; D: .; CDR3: CASSESGLGEVAFF; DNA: TGCGCCAGCAGTGAGTCGGGGCTGGGGGAGGTAGCTTTCTTT
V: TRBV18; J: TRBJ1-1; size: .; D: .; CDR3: CASSPIGIEAFF; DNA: TGTGCCAGCTCACCAATTGGGATTGAAGCTTTCTTT
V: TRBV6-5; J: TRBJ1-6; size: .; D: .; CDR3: CASSYSGQYNSPLHF; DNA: TGTGCCAGCAGTTACTCAGGACAGTATAATTCACCCCTCCACTTT
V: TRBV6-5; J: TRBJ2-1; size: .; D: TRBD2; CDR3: CAAAGGIYNEQFF; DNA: TGTGCCGCTGCGGGGGGGATTTACAATGAGCAGTTCTTC
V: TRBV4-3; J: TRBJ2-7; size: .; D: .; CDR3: CASSQGRGWPYEQYF; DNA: TGCGCCAGCAGCCAAGGCCGGGGGTGGCCCTACGAGCAGTACTTC
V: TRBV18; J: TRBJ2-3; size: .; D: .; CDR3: CASSTTDTQYF; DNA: TGTGCCAGCTCAACGACAGATACGCAGTATTTT
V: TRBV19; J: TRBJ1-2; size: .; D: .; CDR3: CATSDTADYGYTF; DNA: TGTGCCACCTCGGACACGGCGGACTATGGCTACACCTTC
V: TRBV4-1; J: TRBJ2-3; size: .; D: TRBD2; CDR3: CASSQGTSGYTDTQYF; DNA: TGCGCCAGCAGCCAAGGGACTAGCGGTTACACAGATACGCAGTATTTT
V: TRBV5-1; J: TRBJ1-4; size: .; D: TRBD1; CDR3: CASSSPGQYNEKLFF; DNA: TGCGCCAGCAGCTCGCCGGGACAGTATAATGAAAAACTGTTTTTT
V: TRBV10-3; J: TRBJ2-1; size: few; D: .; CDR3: CAISELGSGGEQFF; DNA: TGTGCCATCAGTGAGTTGGGCAGCGGCGGTGAGCAGTTCTTC
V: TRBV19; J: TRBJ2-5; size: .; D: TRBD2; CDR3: CASSTGTSGWETQYF; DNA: TGTGCCAGTAGTACCGGGACTAGCGGTTGGGAGACCCAGTACTTC
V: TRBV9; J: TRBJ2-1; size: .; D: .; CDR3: CASSVVEGNEQFF; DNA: TGTGCCAGCAGCGTAGTGGAGGGTAATGAGCAGTTCTTC
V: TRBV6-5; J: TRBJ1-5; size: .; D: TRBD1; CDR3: CASSYRGTGGNQPQHF; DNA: TGTGCCAGCAGTTACCGCGGGACAGGGGGCAATCAGCCCCAGCATTTT
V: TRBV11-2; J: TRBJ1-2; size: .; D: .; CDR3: CASSLSGSTLGGHGYTF; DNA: TGTGCCAGCAGCTTATCCGGGTCGACCCTCGGGGGACATGGCTACACCTTC
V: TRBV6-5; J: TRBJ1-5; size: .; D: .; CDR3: CASSIGRSSNQPQHF; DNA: TGTGCCAGCAGCATCGGCAGGAGTAGCAATCAGCCCCAGCATTTT
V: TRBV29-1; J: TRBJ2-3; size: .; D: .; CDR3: CSVDVTGTTDTQYF; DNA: TGCAGCGTTGATGTCACGGGGACCACAGATACGCAGTATTTT
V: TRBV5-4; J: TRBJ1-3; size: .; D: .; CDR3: CASSLQGSSGNTIYF; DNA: TGTGCCAGCAGCTTGCAGGGGAGCTCTGGAAACACCATATATTTT
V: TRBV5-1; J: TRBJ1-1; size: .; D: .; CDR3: CASSETPGPNTEAFF; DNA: TGCGCCAGCAGCGAGACCCCGGGACCGAACACTGAAGCTTTCTTT
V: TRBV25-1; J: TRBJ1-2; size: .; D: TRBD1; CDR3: CASSEYSTGGYGYTF; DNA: TGTGCCAGCAGTGAATACTCGACAGGGGGCTATGGCTACACCTTC
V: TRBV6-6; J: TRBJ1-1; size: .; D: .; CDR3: CASKVDTEAFF; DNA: TGTGCCAGCAAGGTTGACACTGAAGCTTTCTTT
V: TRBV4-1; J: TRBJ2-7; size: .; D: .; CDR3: CASSQWTSWDEQYF; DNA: TGCGCCAGCAGCCAATGGACAAGTTGGGACGAGCAGTACTTC
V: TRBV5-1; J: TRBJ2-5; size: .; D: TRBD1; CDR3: CASSLAGRGPWETQYF; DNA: TGCGCCAGCAGCTTGGCGGGCAGGGGGCCATGGGAGACCCAGTACTTC
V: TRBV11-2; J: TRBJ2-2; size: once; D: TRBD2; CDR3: CASSSLSGGGTGELFF; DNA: TGTGCCAGCAGCTCCCTAAGCGGGGGAGGCACCGGGGAGCTGTTTTTT
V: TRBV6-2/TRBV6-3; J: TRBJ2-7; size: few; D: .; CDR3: CASSYSRRDEQYF; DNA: TGTGCCAGCAGTTACTCGAGAAGGGACGAGCAGTACTTC
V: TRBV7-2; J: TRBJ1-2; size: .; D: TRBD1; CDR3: CASSMRRQGAPLLLYGYTF; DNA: TGTGCCAGCAGCATGAGGAGACAGGGGGCACCTCTACTTCTCTATGGCTACACCTTC